This T cell receptor beta chain was obtained from a study of blood T cell repertoires in COVID-19. This clone was seen once. Profiling relied on immunoSEQ multiplex PCR, and the TCRdb table lists in-frame clones only, not all of them. The sample lists about 310,000 clones, around 87% occurring once. The CDR3 has 17 amino acids. CDR1 and CDR2 from the germline V gene are SGHAT and FQNNGV. V trimming: 4 bases; J trimming: 5 bases; junction bases outside the gene matches: 6. The sequenced sample consisted of peripheral blood. The chain recombines TRBV11-2 with TRBJ2-2; 14 positions match TRBD2. The sequence was collected from a woman in her 50s who had recovered from COVID-19. The CDR3 sequence is CASSSQGTSGRTGELFF. The CDR3 DNA reads as TGTGCCAGCAGCTCCCAGGGGACTAGCGGGAGAACCGGGGAGCTGTTTTTT.